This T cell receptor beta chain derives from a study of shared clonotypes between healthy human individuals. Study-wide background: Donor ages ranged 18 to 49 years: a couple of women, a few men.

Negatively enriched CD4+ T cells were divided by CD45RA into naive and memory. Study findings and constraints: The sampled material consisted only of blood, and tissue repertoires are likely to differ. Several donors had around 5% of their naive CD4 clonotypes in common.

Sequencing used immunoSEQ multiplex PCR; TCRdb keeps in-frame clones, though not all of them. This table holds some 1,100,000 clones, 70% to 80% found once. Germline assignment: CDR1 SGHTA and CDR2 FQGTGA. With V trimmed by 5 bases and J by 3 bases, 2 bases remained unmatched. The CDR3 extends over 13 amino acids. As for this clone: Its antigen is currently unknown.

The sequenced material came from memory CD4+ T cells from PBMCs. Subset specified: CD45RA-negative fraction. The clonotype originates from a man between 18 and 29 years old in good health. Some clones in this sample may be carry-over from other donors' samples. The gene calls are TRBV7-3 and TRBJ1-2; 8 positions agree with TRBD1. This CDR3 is CASSKQGDYGYTF. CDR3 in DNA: TGTGCCAGCAGCAAACAGGGGGACTATGGCTACACCTTC.